This T cell receptor beta chain was recovered during a study of shared clonotypes between healthy human individuals. Whole-study results and caveats: The four-donor shared clonotypes exceeded non-shared clonotypes in generation probability, with non-shared ones scoring lower. Relative to memory subsets, naive subsets generally showed larger estimated richness.

Germline CDR1 SEHNR, CDR2 FQNEAQ (reference sequence). The ends were cut back, 5 bases at V and 4 bases at J, with 8 bases in the middle. The CDR3 sequence is 12 residues long. Cells designated naive CD8 were CD45RO-negative and were positively selected for CCR7, with terminally differentiated effector memory CD45RA+ cells excluded. Note on this clone: Its target is not known.

TCRdb's table, derived via immunoSEQ multiplex PCR, lists solely in-frame clones and lacks some. The repertoire has 2 million to 2.5 million clones, around 93% of them found once; the top ten carry about 1.8%. The rearrangement uses TRBV7-9 and TRBJ1-2; D is undetermined. Material: naive CD8+ T cells from PBMCs. This clonotype originated in a young man in good health. Some clones in this sample may be carry-over from other donors' samples. CDR3 loop: CASSKDRYGYTF. In DNA form, the CDR3 reads TGTGCCAGCAGCAAAGACCGCTATGGCTACACCTTC.